This T cell receptor beta chain was recorded in a study of shared T cell receptors in the human thymus. TCRdb's table, derived via immunoSEQ multiplex PCR, lists solely in-frame clones and lacks some. The sample lists about 730,000 clones; approximately 85% were seen once. V was clipped by 5 bases and J by 7 bases, with 11 bases between them. This CDR3 contains 12 residues. Germline V gene sequence: CDR1 MNHNS, CDR2 SASEGT. This sample was shared with a second study, whose subject was human thymus T cells.

This chain links TRBV6-1 with TRBJ1-2; the D gene is possibly TRBD1 (6 bases). The source is a girl under three years old with a congenital heart defect. The sequencing input was thymocytes. CDR3 in DNA: TGTGCCAGCAGTAAAAGCAGGGGTGGCTACACCTTC. As protein: CASSKSRGGYTF.